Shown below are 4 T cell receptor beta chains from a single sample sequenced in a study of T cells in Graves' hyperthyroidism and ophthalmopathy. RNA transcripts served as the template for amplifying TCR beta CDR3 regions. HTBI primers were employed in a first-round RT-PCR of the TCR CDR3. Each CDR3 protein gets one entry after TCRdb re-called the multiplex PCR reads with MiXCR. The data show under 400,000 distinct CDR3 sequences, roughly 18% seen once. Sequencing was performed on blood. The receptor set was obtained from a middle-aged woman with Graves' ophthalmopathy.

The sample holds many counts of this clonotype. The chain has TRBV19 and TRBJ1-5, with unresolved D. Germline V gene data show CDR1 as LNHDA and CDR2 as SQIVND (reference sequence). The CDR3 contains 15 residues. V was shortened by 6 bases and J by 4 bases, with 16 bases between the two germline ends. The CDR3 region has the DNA TGTGCCAGTAGGAATACGGTGGTGGGAAATCAGCCCCAGCATTTT. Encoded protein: CASRNTVVGNQPQHF.

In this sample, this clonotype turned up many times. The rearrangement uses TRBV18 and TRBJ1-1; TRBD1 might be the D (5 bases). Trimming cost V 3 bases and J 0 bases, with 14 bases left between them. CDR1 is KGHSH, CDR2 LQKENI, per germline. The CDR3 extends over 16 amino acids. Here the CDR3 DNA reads TGTGCCAGCTCACCGATCGACAGTCCGGTGAACACTGAAGCTTTCTTT. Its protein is CASSPIDSPVNTEAFF.

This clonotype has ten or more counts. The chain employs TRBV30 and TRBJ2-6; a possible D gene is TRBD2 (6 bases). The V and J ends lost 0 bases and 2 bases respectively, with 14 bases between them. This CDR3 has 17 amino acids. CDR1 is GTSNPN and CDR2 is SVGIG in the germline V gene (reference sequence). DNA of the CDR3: TGTGCCTGGAGTGTACCTCAGGGAGGCGCTGGGGCCAACGTCCTGACTTTC. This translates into CAWSVPQGGAGANVLTF.

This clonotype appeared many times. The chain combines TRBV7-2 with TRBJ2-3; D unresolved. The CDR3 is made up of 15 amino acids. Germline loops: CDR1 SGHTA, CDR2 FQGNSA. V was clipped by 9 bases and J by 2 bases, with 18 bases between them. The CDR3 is CASSGPGSYTDTQYF. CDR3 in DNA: TGTGCCAGTTCAGGCCCCGGTAGCTACACAGATACGCAGTATTTT.